This note documents a single T cell receptor (beta chain) sequence. The antigen is not known. V dropped 4 bases and J dropped 4; count of bases not matched to a gene: 14. Per the germline V gene, CDR1 is SGHRS and CDR2 is YFSETQ. The CDR3 covers 17 residues. The data were obtained in a study of OX40 agonist ivuxolimab in advanced cancers. Study-level information: Antecedent anti-PD-1, anti-PD-L1 or anti-CTLA-4 therapy was permissible, with over 35% having received some.

Profiling relied on immunoSEQ multiplex PCR, and the TCRdb table lists in-frame clones only, not all of them. In the table there are about 75,000 clones, around 87% of which are singletons. Overall study findings and caveats: On average, a greater number of expanded clones characterised CD8+ T cells relative to CD4+.

This rearrangement joins TRBV5-1 to TRBJ2-3; the match to TRBD2 covers 8 bases. The sequenced sample was CD4+ or CD8+ T cells sorted from blood, obtained in a trial of the OX40 agonist ivuxolimab. This receptor was obtained from an adult with an advanced solid tumor such as melanoma, head and neck, liver or kidney cancer. CDR3 residues: CASSPDSGTRVADTQYF. CDR3 DNA sequence: TGCGCCAGCAGCCCCGATTCCGGGACTAGGGTAGCAGATACGCAGTATTTT.